Listed here are 11 T cell receptor beta chains from one sample, sequenced in a study of blood T cells in healthy people across ages. For the second PCR, which ran for 7 to 11 cycles, a sample-barcoded 5' primer and a J-beta primer mix were used. TCRdb reprocessed the 5' RACE reads via MiXCR and lists one record per CDR3 protein. The data contain 1.5 million to 2 million distinct CDR3 sequences, about 32% of them singletons. Material for sequencing was blood. The receptors were sampled from a woman aged 25-40 years in good health.

The chain combines TRBV9 with TRBJ2-1, with D uncertain. V was cut by 5 bases and J by 8 bases, with 26 bases left in between. Germline CDR1 is SGDLS and CDR2 is YYNGEE. The CDR3 extends over 17 amino acids. CDR3 region: CASSQLGAFPARDEQFF. In DNA form, the CDR3 reads TGTGCCAGCAGTCAATTGGGCGCCTTTCCGGCAAGGGATGAGCAGTTCTTC.

In its sample, this clonotype was seen once. One junction end does not reproduce the germline sequence, and a read error may be involved. The chain uses TRBV6-6 and TRBJ1-1, with D possibly TRBD1 on 6 matching bases. Germline V gene sequence: CDR1 MNHNY, CDR2 SVGAGI (reference sequence). The CDR3 spans 14 residues. The DNA of the CDR3 is TGTGCCGGCAGTTTAGGGGGGGTGAACACTGAAGCTTTCTTT. The encoded protein is CAGSLGGVNTEAFF.

This chain links TRBV4-1 with TRBJ1-1; D is unclear. The germline V gene has CDR1 MGHRA and CDR2 YSYEKL. The CDR3 covers 13 residues. V shed 0 bases and J shed 9 bases, with 11 bases lying between them. CDR3 amino acids: CASSQDRAVKAFF. Here the CDR3 DNA reads TGCGCCAGCAGCCAAGATAGAGCCGTGAAAGCTTTCTTT.

The chain has TRBV2 and TRBJ2-1, with D maybe TRBD1 (6 bases). Germline V gene sequence: CDR1 SNHLY, CDR2 FYNNEI. This CDR3 comprises 15 residues. V was trimmed by 8 bases and J by 2 bases, leaving 16 bases between them. In DNA form, the CDR3 reads TGTGCCAGCGCACTGACAGGACTTGCCTACAATGAGCAGTTCTTC. Protein: CASALTGLAYNEQFF. Supplemented by reference TRBV2 and TRBJ2-1, the full variable domain reads EPEVTQTPSHQVTQMGQEVILRCVPISNHLYFYWYRQILGQKVEFLVSFYNNEISEKSEIFDDQFSVERPDGSNFTLKIRSTKLEDSAMYFCASALTGLAYNEQFFGPGTRLTVL.

This clonotype turned up a few times. The chain combines TRBV15 with TRBJ2-1; TRBD1 might be the D (5 bases). V was clipped by 9 bases and J by 1 base, with 16 bases between them. From germline, CDR1 is LNHNV and CDR2 YYDKDF (reference sequence). The CDR3 runs to 15 residues. The CDR3 here is CATSVDKGSYNEQFF. For the CDR3, the DNA is TGTGCCACAAGCGTCGACAAGGGGTCCTACAATGAGCAGTTCTTC.

This clonotype was seen more than once but under ten times. This chain joins TRBV11-2 and TRBJ2-5; 7 bases match TRBD2. With V trimmed by 4 bases and J by 5 bases, 13 bases remained unmatched. Germline V gene data show CDR1 as SGHAT and CDR2 as FQNNGV. CDR3 length equals 16 residues. CDR3 sequence (DNA): TGTGCCAGCAGCTCCAGAGGGTTACTAGCGTCGGAGACCCAGTACTTC. Translating it yields CASSSRGLLASETQYF. Full variable domain (rest looked up from reference TRBV11-2 and TRBJ2-5): EAGVAQSPRYKIIEKRQSVAFWCNPISGHATLYWYQQILGQGPKLLIQFQNNGVVDDSQLPKDRFSAERLKGVDSTLKIQPAKLEDSAVYLCASSSRGLLASETQYFGPGTRLLVL.

This clonotype was counted between two and nine times. The chain joins TRBV12-3 or TRBV12-4 to TRBJ2-1; a weak D match, TRBD2 (6 bases). The CDR3 totals 17 residues. V was pared by 2 bases and J by 8 bases, with 22 bases between. The CDR3 sequence is CASSLIDGGLRVDEQFF. The CDR3 bases are TGTGCCAGCAGTTTAATTGACGGAGGGCTGCGAGTAGATGAGCAGTTCTTC.

In this sample, this clonotype turned up once. V is TRBV7-3 and J is TRBJ2-1; 8 nucleotides match TRBD2. CDR1 is SGHTA and CDR2 is FQGTGA in the germline V gene. V trimming: 5 bases; J trimming: 0 bases; junction bases outside the gene matches: 9. This CDR3 spans 17 amino acids. CDR3 loop: CASSLGGVGHSYNEQFF. CDR3 in DNA: TGTGCCAGCAGCCTCGGGGGGGTGGGTCACTCCTACAATGAGCAGTTCTTC.

This clonotype was seen a few times. The rearrangement joins TRBV20-1 to TRBJ2-2; D is perhaps TRBD2 (5 bases). The V end was cut by 3 bases, the J end by 4 bases, with 15 bases between. Germline CDR1 is DFQATT and CDR2 is SNEGSKA (reference sequence). The CDR3 totals 15 residues. The CDR3 loop reads CSASSSGIFTGELFF. For the CDR3, the DNA is TGCAGTGCTAGTTCGAGCGGAATATTCACCGGGGAGCTGTTTTTT.

This clonotype was counted only a few times. CDR3 sequence: CSARVLGGRGNEQFF. The CDR3 DNA reads TGCAGTGCTAGAGTACTTGGCGGGAGGGGCAATGAGCAGTTCTTC. J is TRBJ2-1 and V is TRBV20-1; 9 nucleotides line up with TRBD2. Germline values: CDR1 DFQATT, CDR2 SNEGSKA (reference sequence). V lost 1 base and J lost 6; bases outside the gene matches: 7. The CDR3 consists of 15 residues.

This clonotype was detected a few times. J is TRBJ2-1 and V is TRBV3-1; 7 bases match TRBD1. CDR3 size: 15 residues. Germline V gene lookup returns CDR1 LGHDT and CDR2 YNNKEL (reference sequence). V dropped 2 bases and J dropped 5; count of bases not matched to a gene: 6. DNA of the CDR3: TGTGCCAGCAGCCAACCCTGGACAGGCGACAATGAGCAGTTCTTC. Translating it yields CASSQPWTGDNEQFF.